This T cell receptor (beta chain) was found in a study of T cells in Graves' hyperthyroidism and ophthalmopathy. Using RNA transcripts as the source, TCR beta CDR3 regions were amplified. An initial round of RT-PCR targeting the TCR CDR3 relied on the HTBI primer set. MiXCR, run by TCRdb on the multiplex PCR reads, gives a single entry per CDR3 protein. The sample includes around 440,000 distinct CDR3 sequences, 15% to 18% of them seen just once. This clonotype showed up many times. Its antigen is undetermined. Trimming pared 0 bases from V and 7 bases from J, leaving 15 bases between. Germline CDR1 is MNHEY and CDR2 is SMNVEV (reference sequence). This CDR3 has 15 amino acids. Study-level results: Within blood appeared most thyroid clonotypes that had expanded above 0.001.

Graves' hyperthyroidism is called stable when ophthalmopathy does not progress within 18 months. Fresh 10 ml peripheral blood yielded PBMCs. This sequence originates from a woman aged 18 to 35 with Graves' hyperthyroidism. The chain links TRBV27 to TRBJ1-1; D call uncertain. Sequenced input: blood. CDR3 in DNA: TGTGCCAGCAGTTTATCATCCGGCCTCGGCGGTGAAGCTTTCTTT. It is translated as CASSLSSGLGGEAFF.